Listed below are T cell receptor beta chains from one sample, sequenced in a study of spatial heterogeneity in lung cancer. TCRdb used MiXCR to reprocess the 5' RACE reads, holding one entry per CDR3 protein. This sample carries fewer than 3,000 distinct CDR3 sequences, less than 20% of them seen once, and the ten largest clones take 16%. This specimen consisted of normal lung tissue next to the tumor, obtained at surgery. Receptor source: a male donor with early-stage non-small cell lung cancer. Both conserved end residues are part of each CDR3. A D gene is named only where the DNA matches it firmly. The listing skips clone size in some rows; elsewhere it reads once, few, many or a size class.

cdr3_nt cdr3_aa j_call v_call d_call clone_size
TGCAGTGCTAGAGATACGGTTCGCGCTAGTTCCTACGAGCAGTACTTC CSARDTVRASSYEQYF TRBJ2-7 TRBV20-1 - -
TGCGCCAGCAGCTTAGGACCTGAGGGCAATCAGCCCCAGCATTTT CASSLGPEGNQPQHF TRBJ1-5 TRBV5-1 - -
TGTGCCAGCAGCCTAACAGATTCCTATAATTCACCCCTCCACTTT CASSLTDSYNSPLHF TRBJ1-6 TRBV9 - few
TGTGCCAGCAGCCCAGGGGTGATGGGCACTGAAGCTTTCTTT CASSPGVMGTEAFF TRBJ1-1 TRBV6-1 - -
TGTGCCAGCAGCTTAGTGGTGGTAGCAGGAGATACGCAGTATTTT CASSLVVVAGDTQYF TRBJ2-3 TRBV7-2 - medium-sized
TGTGCCACCAGTGATCAGGACAGGGCCTTCCAAGAGACCCAGTACTTC CATSDQDRAFQETQYF TRBJ2-5 TRBV24-1 TRBD1 -
TGCAGTGCTGACTACCGGGGCAGAAATGAGCAGTTCTTC CSADYRGRNEQFF TRBJ2-1 TRBV20-1 - medium-sized
TGCGCCAGCAGCATAGCGGGAGGGCAATCCGAGCAGTACTTC CASSIAGGQSEQYF TRBJ2-7 TRBV5-1 TRBD2 medium-sized
TGTGCCAGCAGGACCCCTCGCCGGGACGGCTACTCTGGAAACACCATATATTTT CASRTPRRDGYSGNTIYF TRBJ1-3 TRBV28 - medium-sized
TGTGCCAGCAGTTCTCCTCCTCGACGGGATAATCAGCCCCAGCATTTT CASSSPPRRDNQPQHF TRBJ1-5 TRBV6-2/TRBV6-3 - large
TGCAGTGCTAGAGAGCCGGGACTAGCGGGAGCCGGGGAGCTGTTTTTT CSAREPGLAGAGELFF TRBJ2-2 TRBV20-1 TRBD2 medium-sized
TGTGCCAGCAGCTCCGGGACCAGCACAGATACGCAGTATTTT CASSSGTSTDTQYF TRBJ2-3 TRBV7-2 - medium-sized
TGTGCCAGCAGTGGTGACCTAGCGGTCTACAATGAGCAGTTCTTC CASSGDLAVYNEQFF TRBJ2-1 TRBV2 TRBD2 -
TGTGCCAGCAGTGAGGCTCTTGAAGCTTTCTTT CASSEALEAFF TRBJ1-1 TRBV2 - large
TGTGCCAGCAGTCCAATACTTTCGGGGACAGGGAACTACGAGCAGTACTTC CASSPILSGTGNYEQYF TRBJ2-7 TRBV6-1 TRBD1 medium-sized
TGTGCCAGCAATCAACAGGGGGCCACTGAAGCTTTCTTT CASNQQGATEAFF TRBJ1-1 TRBV6-5 TRBD1 -
TGCAGTGCTGCCGGGCCCAATCAGCCCCAGCATTTT CSAAGPNQPQHF TRBJ1-5 TRBV20-1 - medium-sized
TGCGCCAGCAGTGAGTCTGGGGACAGGGGGAAACTTTATCAGCCCCAGCATTTT CASSESGDRGKLYQPQHF TRBJ1-5 TRBV10-2 TRBD1 medium-sized
TGTGCCAGTAGCATCCGGGACGCCTGGGGAGAGACCCAGTACTTC CASSIRDAWGETQYF TRBJ2-5 TRBV19 - few
TGCAGTGCTAGGCCCTCACAGCGGGAGGGCCCCTCCCTCTACAATGAGCAGTTCTTC CSARPSQREGPSLYNEQFF TRBJ2-1 TRBV20-1 TRBD2 medium-sized
TGCAGTGCTCAAAGTTTCTACGAGCAGTACTTC CSAQSFYEQYF TRBJ2-7 TRBV20-1 - medium-sized
TGTGCCATCACCCCGGAGGGGGACAACACAGATACGCAGTATTTT CAITPEGDNTDTQYF TRBJ2-3 TRBV10-3 - -